Included here is one T cell receptor beta chain sequence, with context. This sample is drawn from a study of blood T cell repertoires in COVID-19. As originally analysed: Nucleated cell counts were estimated from reference gene primer amplification. The table came from immunoSEQ multiplex PCR; TCRdb's copy has only in-frame clones and leaves some out. V, J and clone size were drawn from that table, and D and trimming were deduced from the DNA. The sample includes some 99,000 clones, about 90% of them seen just once. V shed 5 bases and J shed 6 bases, with 10 bases lying between them. Germline-derived CDR1 and CDR2 are LNHDA and SQIVND (reference sequence). This CDR3 region has 12 residues.

The source is a human donor with COVID-19, enrolled during active disease. The donor label of this sample is uncertain. The sequencing sample was made of peripheral blood. This rearrangement joins TRBV19 to TRBJ1-1; D gene ambiguous. The CDR3 is CASSVGSSEAFF. The CDR3 coding sequence is TGTGCCAGTAGTGTCGGGAGTTCTGAAGCTTTCTTT.